The clone carrying this TCR beta chain came up once. Its cognate antigen is unknown. The sample belongs to a study of cytomegalovirus exposure and HLA in healthy donors. General study points: As was reported, the classifier diagnosed cytomegalovirus status with high specificity and sensitivity.

The assay was immunoSEQ multiplex PCR, and TCRdb's table has in-frame clones only and misses some. The sample holds approximately 170,000 clones, 85% seen once. The TCR was taken from a man in his thirties or forties in good health and CMV-seropositive. Specimen: PBMCs.

CDR3 coding DNA: TGTGCCAGCAGCTTGGGGGGGAGGAACACTGAAGCTTTCTTT. This codes for CASSLGGRNTEAFF. The V and J genes are TRBV7-2 and TRBJ1-1, with TRBD1 as a possible D gene (5 bases). Germline CDR1 reads SGHTA; CDR2 reads FQGNSA. This CDR3 comprises 14 residues. V lost 3 bases and J lost 1, with 9 bases in between.